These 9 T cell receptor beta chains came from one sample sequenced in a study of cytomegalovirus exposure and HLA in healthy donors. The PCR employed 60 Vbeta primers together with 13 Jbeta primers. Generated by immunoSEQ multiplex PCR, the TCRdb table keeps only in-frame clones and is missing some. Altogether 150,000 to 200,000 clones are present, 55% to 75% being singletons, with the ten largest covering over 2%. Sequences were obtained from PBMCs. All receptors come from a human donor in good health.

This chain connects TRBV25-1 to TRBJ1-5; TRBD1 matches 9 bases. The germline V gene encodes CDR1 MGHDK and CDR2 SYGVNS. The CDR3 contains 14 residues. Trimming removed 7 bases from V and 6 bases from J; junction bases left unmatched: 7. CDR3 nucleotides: TGTGCCAGCAATACAGGGGGCGTAGGTCAGCCCCAGCATTTT. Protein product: CASNTGGVGQPQHF.

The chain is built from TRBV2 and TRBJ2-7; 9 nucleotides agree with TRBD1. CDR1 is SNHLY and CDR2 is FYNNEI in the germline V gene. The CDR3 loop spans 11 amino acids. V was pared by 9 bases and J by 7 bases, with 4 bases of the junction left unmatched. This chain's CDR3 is CARGQGWEQYF. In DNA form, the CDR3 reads TGTGCCAGAGGACAGGGGTGGGAGCAGTACTTC.

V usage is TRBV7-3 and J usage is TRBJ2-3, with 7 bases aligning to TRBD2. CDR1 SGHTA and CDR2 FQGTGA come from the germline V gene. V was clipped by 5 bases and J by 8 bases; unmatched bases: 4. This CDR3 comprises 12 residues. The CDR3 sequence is CASSQTGGTQYF. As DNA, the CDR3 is TGTGCCAGCAGCCAGACGGGAGGTACGCAGTATTTT.

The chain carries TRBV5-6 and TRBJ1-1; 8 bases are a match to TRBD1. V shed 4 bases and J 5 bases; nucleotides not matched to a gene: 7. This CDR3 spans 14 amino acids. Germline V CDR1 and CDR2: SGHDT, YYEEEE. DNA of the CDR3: TGTGCCAGCAGCCTGCTGGGACAGGCGACTGAAGCTTTCTTT. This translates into CASSLLGQATEAFF.

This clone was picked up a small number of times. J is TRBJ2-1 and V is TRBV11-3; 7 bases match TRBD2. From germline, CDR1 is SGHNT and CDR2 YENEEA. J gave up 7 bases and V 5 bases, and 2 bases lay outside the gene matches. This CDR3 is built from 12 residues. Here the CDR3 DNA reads TGTGCCAGCAGCCAGGGAGGGAATGAGCAGTTCTTC. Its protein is CASSQGGNEQFF.

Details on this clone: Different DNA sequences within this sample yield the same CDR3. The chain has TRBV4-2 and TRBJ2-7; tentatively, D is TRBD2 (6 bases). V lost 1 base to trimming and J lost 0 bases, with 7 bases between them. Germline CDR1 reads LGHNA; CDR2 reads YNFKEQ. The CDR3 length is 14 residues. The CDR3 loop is CASSQVGSSYEQYF. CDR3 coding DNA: TGTGCCAGCAGCCAAGTCGGGAGCTCCTACGAGCAGTACTTC.

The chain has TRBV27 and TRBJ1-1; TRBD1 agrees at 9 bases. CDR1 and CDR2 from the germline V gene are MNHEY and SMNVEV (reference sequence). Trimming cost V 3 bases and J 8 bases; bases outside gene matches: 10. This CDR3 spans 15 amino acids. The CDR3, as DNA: TGTGCCAGCAGTTTCGCCGGGACAGGGCCTTTAGAAGCTTTCTTT. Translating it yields CASSFAGTGPLEAFF.

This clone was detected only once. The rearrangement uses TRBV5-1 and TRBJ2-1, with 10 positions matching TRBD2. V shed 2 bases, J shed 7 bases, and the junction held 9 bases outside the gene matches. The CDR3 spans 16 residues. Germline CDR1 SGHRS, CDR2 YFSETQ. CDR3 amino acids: CASSLSSGGSPNEQFF. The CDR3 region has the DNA TGCGCCAGCAGCTTAAGTAGCGGGGGGAGTCCGAATGAGCAGTTCTTC.

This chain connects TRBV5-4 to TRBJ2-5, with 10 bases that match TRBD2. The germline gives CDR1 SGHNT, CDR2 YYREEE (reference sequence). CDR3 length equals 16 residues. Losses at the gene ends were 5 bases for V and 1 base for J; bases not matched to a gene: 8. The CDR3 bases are TGTGCCAGCAGACACTCTAGCGGGGGATTCCAAGAGACCCAGTACTTC. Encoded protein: CASRHSSGGFQETQYF.